This T cell receptor (beta chain) was identified during a study of beta chain features in type 1 diabetes. This clone has a handful of counts. Sequencing targeted expressed TCRB transcripts, as all isolated RNA had been reverse transcribed. Clones were read by immunoSEQ multiplex PCR, and TCRdb kept only the in-frame ones, dropping some. The table shows fewer than 350,000 clones, with less than 20% occurring only once. CDR3 length equals 15 residues. V was pared by 4 bases and J by 5 bases, with 9 bases of the junction left unmatched. From germline, CDR1 is KGHSH and CDR2 LQKENI. The genes are TRBV18 and TRBJ2-7; 9 bases line up with TRBD1. Sample: naive CD4+ T cells from blood. This sequence originates from a woman between 18 and 30 years old in good health. CDR3 bases: TGTGCCAGCTCACGTGGGACAGGGAATACTAACGAGCAGTACTTC. Translated: CASSRGTGNTNEQYF.